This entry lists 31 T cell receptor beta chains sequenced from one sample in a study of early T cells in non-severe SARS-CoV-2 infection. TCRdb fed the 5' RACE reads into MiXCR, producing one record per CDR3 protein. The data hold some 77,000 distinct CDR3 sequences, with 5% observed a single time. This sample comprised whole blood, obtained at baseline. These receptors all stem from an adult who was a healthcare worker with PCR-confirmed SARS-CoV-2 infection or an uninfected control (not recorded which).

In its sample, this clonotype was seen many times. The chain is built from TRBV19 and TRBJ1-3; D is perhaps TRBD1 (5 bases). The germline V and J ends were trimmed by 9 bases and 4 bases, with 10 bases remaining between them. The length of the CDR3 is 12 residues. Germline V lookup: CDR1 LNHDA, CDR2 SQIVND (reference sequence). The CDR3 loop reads CASRDLGNTIYF. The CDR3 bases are TGTGCCAGCCGGGACCTCGGAAACACCATATATTTT.

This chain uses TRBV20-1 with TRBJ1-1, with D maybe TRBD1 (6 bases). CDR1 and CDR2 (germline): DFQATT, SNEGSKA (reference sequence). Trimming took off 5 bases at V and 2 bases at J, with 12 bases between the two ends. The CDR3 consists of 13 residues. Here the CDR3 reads CSALDSFNTEAFF. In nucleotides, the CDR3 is TGCAGTGCTCTGGACAGCTTTAACACTGAAGCTTTCTTT.

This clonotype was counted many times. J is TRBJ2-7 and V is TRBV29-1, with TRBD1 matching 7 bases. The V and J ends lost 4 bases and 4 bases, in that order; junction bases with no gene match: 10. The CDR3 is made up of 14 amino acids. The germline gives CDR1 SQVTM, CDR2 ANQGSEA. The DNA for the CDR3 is TGCAGCGTTGCGGGGACAGACCCAGGGTACGAGCAGTACTTC. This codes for CSVAGTDPGYEQYF.

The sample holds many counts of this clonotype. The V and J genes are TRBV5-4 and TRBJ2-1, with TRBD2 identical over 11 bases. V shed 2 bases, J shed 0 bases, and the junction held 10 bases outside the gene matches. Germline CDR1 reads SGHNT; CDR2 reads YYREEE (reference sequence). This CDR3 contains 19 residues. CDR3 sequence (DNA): TGTGCCAGCAGCTTTCCGGGACTAGCGGCCATGAGCTCCTACAATGAGCAGTTCTTC. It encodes CASSFPGLAAMSSYNEQFF.

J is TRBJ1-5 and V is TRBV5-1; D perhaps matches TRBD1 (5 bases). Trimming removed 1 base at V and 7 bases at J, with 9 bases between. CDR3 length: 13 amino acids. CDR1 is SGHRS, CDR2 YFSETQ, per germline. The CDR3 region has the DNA TGCGCCAGCAGCTTGAATAGGGGACAGCCCCAGCATTTT. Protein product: CASSLNRGQPQHF.

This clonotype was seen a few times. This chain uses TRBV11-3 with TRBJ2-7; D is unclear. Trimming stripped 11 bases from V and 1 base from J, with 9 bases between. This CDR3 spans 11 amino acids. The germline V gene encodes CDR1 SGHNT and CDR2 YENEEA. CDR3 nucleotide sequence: TGTGCCCGAGGCGCGTCCTACGAGCAGTACTTC. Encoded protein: CARGASYEQYF.

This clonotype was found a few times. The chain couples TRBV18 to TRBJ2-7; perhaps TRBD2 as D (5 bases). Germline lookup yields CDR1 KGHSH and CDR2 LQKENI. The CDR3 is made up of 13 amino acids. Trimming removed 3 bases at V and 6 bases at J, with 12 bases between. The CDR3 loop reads CASSPVVEAEQYF. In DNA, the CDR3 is TGTGCCAGCTCACCTGTCGTGGAGGCCGAGCAGTACTTC. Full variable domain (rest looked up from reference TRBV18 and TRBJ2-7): NAGVMQNPRHLVRRRGQEARLRCSPMKGHSHVYWYRQLPEEGLKFMVYLQKENIIDESGMPKERFSAEFPKEGPSILRIQQVVRGDSAAYFCASSPVVEAEQYFGPGTRLTVT.

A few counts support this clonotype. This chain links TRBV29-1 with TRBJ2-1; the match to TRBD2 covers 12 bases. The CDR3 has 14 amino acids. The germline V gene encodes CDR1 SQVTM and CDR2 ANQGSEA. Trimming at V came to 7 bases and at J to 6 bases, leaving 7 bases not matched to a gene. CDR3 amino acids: CSARLAGVSNEQFF. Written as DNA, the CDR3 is TGCAGCGCCCGACTAGCGGGAGTCTCCAATGAGCAGTTCTTC.

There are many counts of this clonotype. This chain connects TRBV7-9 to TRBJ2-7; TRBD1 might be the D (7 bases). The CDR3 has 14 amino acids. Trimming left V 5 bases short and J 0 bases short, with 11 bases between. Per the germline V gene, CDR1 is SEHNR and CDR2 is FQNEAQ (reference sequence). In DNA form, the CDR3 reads TGTGCCAGCAGCCCGCGGGACAGCTCCTACGAGCAGTACTTC. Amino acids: CASSPRDSSYEQYF.

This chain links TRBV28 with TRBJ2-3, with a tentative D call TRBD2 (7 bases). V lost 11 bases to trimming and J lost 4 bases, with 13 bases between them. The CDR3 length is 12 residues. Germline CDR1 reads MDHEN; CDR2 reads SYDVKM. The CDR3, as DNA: TGTGCCGGAGGGGGGGATGCAGATACGCAGTATTTT. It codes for CAGGGDADTQYF.

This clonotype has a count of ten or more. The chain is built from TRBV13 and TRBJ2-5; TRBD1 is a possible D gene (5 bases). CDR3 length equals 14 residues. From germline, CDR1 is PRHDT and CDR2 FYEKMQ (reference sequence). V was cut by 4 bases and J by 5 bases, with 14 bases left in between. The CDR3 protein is CASSSRVFSETQYF. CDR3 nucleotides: TGTGCCAGCAGCTCCAGGGTTTTTTCGGAGACCCAGTACTTC.

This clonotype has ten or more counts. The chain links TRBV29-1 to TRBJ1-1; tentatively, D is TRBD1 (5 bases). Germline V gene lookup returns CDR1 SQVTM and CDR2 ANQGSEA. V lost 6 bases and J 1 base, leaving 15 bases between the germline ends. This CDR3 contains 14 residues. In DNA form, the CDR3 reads TGCAGCGTCGGCGGGACCTGGAGGAACACTGAAGCTTTCTTT. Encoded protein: CSVGGTWRNTEAFF.

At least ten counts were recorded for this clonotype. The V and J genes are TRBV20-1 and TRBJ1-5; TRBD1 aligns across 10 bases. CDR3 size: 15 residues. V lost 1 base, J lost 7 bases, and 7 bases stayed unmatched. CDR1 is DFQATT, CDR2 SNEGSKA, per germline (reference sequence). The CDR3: CSARADRGRWQPQHF. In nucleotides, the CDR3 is TGCAGTGCTAGAGCCGACAGGGGGCGGTGGCAGCCCCAGCATTTT.

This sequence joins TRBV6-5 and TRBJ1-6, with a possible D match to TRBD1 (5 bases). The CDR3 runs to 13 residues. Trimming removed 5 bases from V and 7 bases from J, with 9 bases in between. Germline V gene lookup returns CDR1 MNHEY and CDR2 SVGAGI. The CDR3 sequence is CASSRTPNSPLHF. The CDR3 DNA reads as TGTGCCAGCAGTAGGACACCCAATTCACCCCTCCACTTT.

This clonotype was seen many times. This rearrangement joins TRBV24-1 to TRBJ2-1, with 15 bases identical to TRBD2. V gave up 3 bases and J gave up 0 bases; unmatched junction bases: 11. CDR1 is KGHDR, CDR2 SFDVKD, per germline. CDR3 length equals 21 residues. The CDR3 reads CATSDPTAGLAGGLSYNEQFF. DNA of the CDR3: TGTGCCACCAGTGATCCTACCGCGGGACTAGCGGGAGGCCTCTCCTACAATGAGCAGTTCTTC.

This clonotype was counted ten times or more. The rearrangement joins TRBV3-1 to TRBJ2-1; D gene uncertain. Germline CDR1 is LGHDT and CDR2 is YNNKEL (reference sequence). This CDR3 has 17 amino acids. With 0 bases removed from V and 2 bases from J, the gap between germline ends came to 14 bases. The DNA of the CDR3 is TGTGCCAGCAGCCAAGACCCCGGCACACGAGCCTACAATGAGCAGTTCTTC. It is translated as CASSQDPGTRAYNEQFF.

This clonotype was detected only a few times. This CDR3 is CASSSEVASYNEQFF. The CDR3 nucleotides read TGTGCCAGCTCATCCGAAGTTGCCTCCTACAATGAGCAGTTCTTC. The rearrangement links TRBV18 to TRBJ2-1; D is unclear. With 5 bases removed from V and 0 bases from J, the gap between germline ends came to 11 bases. This CDR3 spans 15 amino acids. Looked up from germline, CDR1 is KGHSH and CDR2 is LQKENI.

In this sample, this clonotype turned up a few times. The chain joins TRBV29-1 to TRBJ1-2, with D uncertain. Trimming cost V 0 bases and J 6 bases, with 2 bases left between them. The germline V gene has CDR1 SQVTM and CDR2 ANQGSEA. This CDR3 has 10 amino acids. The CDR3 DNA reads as TGCAGCGTTGAAGAAAATGGCTACACCTTC. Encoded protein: CSVEENGYTF.

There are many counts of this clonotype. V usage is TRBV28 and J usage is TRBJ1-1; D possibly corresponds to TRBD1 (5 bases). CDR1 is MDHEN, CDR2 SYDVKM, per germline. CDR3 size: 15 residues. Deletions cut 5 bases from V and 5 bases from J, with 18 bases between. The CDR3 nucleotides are TGTGCCAGCAGTACCTTCCCGGGGGATAATACTGAAGCTTTCTTT. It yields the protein CASSTFPGDNTEAFF.

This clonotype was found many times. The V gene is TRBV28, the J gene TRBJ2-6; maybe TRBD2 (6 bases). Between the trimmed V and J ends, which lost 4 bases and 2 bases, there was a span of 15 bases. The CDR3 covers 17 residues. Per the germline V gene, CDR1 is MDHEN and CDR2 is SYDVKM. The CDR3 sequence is CASSSGGMYAGANVLTF. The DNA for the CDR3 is TGTGCCAGCAGTTCAGGCGGGATGTATGCTGGGGCCAACGTCCTGACTTTC.

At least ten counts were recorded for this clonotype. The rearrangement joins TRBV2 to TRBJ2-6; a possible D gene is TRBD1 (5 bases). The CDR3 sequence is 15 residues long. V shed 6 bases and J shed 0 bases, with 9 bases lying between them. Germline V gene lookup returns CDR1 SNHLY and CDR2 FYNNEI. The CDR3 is CASSDRSSGANVLTF. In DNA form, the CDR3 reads TGTGCCAGCAGCGACAGAAGCTCTGGGGCCAACGTCCTGACTTTC.

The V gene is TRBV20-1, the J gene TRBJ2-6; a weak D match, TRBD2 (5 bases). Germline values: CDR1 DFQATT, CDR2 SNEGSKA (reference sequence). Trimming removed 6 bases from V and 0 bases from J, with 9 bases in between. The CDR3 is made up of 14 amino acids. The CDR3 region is CSAEDLSGANVLTF. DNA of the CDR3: TGCAGTGCGGAGGACCTCTCTGGGGCCAACGTCCTGACTTTC.

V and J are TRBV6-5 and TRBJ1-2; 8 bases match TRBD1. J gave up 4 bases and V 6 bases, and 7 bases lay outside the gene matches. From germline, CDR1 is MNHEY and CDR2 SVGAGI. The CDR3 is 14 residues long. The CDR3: CASRRRGLSYGYTF. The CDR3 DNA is TGTGCCAGCAGACGCAGGGGGCTAAGCTATGGCTACACCTTC.

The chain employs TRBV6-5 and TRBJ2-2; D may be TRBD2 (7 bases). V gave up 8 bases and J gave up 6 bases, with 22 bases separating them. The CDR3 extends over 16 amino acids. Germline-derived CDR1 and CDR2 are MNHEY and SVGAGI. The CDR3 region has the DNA TGTGCCAGCCGTCGGGGGCTGGCGGGAGAGGCCGGGGAGCTGTTTTTT. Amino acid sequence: CASRRGLAGEAGELFF.

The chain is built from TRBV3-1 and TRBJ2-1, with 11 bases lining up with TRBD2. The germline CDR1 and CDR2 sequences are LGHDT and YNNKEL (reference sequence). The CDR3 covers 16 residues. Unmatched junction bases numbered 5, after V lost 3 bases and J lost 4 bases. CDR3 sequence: CASSHSRLAGYNEQFF. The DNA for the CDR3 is TGTGCCAGCAGCCACTCCCGACTAGCGGGGTACAATGAGCAGTTCTTC.

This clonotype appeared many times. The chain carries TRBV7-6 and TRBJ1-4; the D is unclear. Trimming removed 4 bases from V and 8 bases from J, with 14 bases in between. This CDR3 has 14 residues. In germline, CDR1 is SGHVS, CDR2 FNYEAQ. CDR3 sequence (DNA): TGTGCCAGCAGCTGGGCGTCCGGAGAGGAAAAACTGTTTTTT. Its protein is CASSWASGEEKLFF.

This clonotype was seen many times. Here the CDR3 reads CASTAGGARGYTF. The CDR3 bases are TGTGCCAGCACCGCGGGAGGGGCGCGTGGCTACACCTTC. V gene TRBV12-3 or TRBV12-4 combines with J gene TRBJ1-2; tentative D call: TRBD1 (5 bases). This CDR3 has 13 residues. Trimming pared 7 bases from V and 7 bases from J, leaving 16 bases between.

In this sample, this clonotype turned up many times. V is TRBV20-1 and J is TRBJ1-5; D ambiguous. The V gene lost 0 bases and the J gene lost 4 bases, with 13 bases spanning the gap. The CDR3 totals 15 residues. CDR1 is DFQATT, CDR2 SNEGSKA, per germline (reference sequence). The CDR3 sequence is CSARDQVLINQPQHF. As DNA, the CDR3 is TGCAGTGCTAGAGATCAGGTCTTGATTAATCAGCCCCAGCATTTT.

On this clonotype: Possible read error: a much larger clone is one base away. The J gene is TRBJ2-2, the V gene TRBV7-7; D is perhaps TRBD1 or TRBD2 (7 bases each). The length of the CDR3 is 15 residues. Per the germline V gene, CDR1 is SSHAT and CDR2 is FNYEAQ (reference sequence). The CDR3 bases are TGTGCCAGCAGCTTAGGACAGGGAGGGACCGGGGAGCTGTCTTTT. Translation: CASSLGQGGTGELSF.

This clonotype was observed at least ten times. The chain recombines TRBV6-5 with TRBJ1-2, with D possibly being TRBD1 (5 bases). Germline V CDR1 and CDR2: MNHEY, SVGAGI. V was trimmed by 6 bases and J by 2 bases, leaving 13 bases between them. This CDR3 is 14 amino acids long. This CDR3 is CASSRTGQNYGYTF. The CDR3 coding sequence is TGTGCCAGCAGCCGAACAGGTCAGAACTATGGCTACACCTTC.

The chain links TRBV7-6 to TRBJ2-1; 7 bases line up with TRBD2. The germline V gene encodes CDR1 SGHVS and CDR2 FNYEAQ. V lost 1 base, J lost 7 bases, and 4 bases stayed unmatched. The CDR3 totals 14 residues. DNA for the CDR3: TGTGCCAGCAGCTTAGTGCTAGCGGCAAATGAGCAGTTCTTC. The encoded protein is CASSLVLAANEQFF.